The clone carrying this TCR beta chain was picked up a small number of times. Its antigen is currently unknown. Other DNA sequences in this sample translate to the same CDR3. Germline loops: CDR1 SQVTM, CDR2 ANQGSEA. Trimming shortened V by 4 bases and J by 8 bases, and 9 bases separated the two germline ends. CDR3 size: 11 residues. It was cDNA, reverse transcribed from extracted RNA, that served as the sequencing template. Measured with immunoSEQ multiplex PCR; TCRdb has only the in-frame clones, and not every one. The repertoire holds almost 250,000 clones, with 67% as singletons. This sample was included in a study of CD8+ T cells in alopecia areata. Samples from alopecia areata patients were lesional scalp punch biopsies and peripheral blood. Whole-study findings and limits: Among patients, TCR sharing was less clear than in mice, a difference possibly due in part to HLA diversity in the patient population.

The starting material was CD4+ T cells sorted from blood, obtained at week 0. The sequence derives from a human donor with alopecia areata. The chain carries TRBV29-1 and TRBJ2-1; perhaps TRBD1 as D (5 bases). Here the CDR3 DNA reads TGCAGCGTTGGGCAGGGCTATGAGCAGTTCTTC. This encodes CSVGQGYEQFF.